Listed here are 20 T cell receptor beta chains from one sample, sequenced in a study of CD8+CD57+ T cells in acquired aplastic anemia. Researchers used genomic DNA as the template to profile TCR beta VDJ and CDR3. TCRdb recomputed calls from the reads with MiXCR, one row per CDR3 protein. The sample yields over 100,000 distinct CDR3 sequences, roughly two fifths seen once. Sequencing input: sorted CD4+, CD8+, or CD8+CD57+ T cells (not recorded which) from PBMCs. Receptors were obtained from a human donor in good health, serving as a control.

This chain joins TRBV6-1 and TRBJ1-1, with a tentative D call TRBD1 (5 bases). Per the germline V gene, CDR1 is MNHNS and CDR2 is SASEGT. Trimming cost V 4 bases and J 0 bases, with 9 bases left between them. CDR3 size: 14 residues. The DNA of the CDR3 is TGTGCCAGCAGTGTCAGGGACCTGAACACTGAAGCTTTCTTT. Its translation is CASSVRDLNTEAFF.

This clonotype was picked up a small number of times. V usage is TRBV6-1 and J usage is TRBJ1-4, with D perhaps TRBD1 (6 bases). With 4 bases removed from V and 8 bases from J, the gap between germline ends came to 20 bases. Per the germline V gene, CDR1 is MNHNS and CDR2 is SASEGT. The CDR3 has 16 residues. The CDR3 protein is CASSVLAGTNGEKLFF. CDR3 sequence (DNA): TGTGCCAGCAGTGTGCTTGCCGGGACAAACGGGGAAAAACTGTTTTTT.

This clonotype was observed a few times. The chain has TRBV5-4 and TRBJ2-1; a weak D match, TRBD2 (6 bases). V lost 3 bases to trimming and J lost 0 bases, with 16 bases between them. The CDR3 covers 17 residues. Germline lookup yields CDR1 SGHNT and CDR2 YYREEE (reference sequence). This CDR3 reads CASSSPGGKSSYNEQFF. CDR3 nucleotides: TGTGCCAGCAGCTCCCCCGGCGGGAAAAGCTCCTACAATGAGCAGTTCTTC.

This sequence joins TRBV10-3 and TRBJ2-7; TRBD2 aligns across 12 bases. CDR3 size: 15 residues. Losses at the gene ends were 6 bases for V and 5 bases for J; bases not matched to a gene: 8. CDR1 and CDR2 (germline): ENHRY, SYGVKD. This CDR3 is CAIRALAGGFNEQYF. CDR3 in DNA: TGTGCCATCAGGGCACTAGCGGGAGGTTTCAACGAGCAGTACTTC.

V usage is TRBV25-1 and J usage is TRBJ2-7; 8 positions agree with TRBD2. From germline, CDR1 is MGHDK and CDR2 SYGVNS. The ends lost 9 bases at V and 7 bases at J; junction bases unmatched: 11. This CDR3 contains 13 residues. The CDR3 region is CASSGTAWEEQYF. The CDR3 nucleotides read TGTGCCAGTAGCGGGACTGCATGGGAAGAGCAGTACTTC.

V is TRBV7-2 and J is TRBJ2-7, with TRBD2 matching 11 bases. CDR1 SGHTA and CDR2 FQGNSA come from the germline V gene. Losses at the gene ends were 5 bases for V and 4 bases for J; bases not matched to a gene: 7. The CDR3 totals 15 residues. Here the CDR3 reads CASSRTSGSGYEQYF. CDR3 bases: TGTGCCAGCAGCCGCACTAGCGGGAGTGGTTACGAGCAGTACTTC. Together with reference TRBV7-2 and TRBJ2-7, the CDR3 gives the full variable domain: GAGVSQSPSNKVTEKGKDVELRCDPISGHTALYWYRQSLGQGLEFLIYFQGNSAPDKSGLPSDRFSAERTGGSVSTLTIQRTQQEDSAVYLCASSRTSGSGYEQYFGPGTRLTVT.

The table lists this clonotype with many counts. CDR3 residues: CATSRDRARGSSTDTQYF. The DNA for the CDR3 is TGTGCCACCAGCAGAGACCGCGCGAGGGGTAGTAGCACAGATACGCAGTATTTT. V gene TRBV15 combines with J gene TRBJ2-3; D tentatively reads TRBD1 or TRBD2 (5 bases each). The germline V and J ends were trimmed by 0 bases and 0 bases, with 16 bases remaining between them. The germline V gene encodes CDR1 LNHNV and CDR2 YYDKDF (reference sequence). This CDR3 comprises 18 residues.

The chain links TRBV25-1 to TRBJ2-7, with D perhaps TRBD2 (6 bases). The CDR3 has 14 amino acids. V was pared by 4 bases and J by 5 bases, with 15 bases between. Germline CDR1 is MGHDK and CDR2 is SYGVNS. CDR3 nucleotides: TGTGCCAGCAGTGGGAGGGCCCATACGGACGAGCAGTACTTC. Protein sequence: CASSGRAHTDEQYF.

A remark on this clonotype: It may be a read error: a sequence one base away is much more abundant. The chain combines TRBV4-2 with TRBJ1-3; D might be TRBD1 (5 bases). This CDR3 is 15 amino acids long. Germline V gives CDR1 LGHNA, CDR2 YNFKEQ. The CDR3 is CASSQDGGTGNTTYF. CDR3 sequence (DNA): TGTGCCAGCAGCCAAGATGGAGGGACTGGAAACACCACATATTTT.

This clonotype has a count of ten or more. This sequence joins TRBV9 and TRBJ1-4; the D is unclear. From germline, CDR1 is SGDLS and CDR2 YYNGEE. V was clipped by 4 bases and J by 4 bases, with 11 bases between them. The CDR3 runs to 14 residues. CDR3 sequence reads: CASSTGLYNEKLFF. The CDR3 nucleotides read TGTGCCAGCAGCACCGGACTGTATAATGAAAAACTGTTTTTT. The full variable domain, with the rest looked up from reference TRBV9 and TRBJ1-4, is DSGVTQTPKHLITATGQRVTLRCSPRSGDLSVYWYQQSLDQGLQFLIQYYNGEERAKGNILERFSAQQFPDLHSELNLSSLELGDSALYFCASSTGLYNEKLFFGSGTQLSVL.

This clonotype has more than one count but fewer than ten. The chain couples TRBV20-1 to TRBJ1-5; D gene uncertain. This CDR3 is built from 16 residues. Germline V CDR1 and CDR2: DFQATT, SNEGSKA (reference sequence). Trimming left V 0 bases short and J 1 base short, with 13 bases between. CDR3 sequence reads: CSARDSAGMSNQPQHF. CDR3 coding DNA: TGCAGTGCTAGAGATTCGGCGGGAATGAGCAATCAGCCCCAGCATTTT.

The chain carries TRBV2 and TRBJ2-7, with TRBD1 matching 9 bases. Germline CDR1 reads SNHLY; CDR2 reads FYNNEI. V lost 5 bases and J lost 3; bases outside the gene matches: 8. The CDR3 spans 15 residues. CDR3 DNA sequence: TGTGCCAGCAGTCATGGACAGGGGCACCTCTACGAGCAGTACTTC. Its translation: CASSHGQGHLYEQYF. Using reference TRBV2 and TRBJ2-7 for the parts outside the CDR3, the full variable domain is EPEVTQTPSHQVTQMGQEVILRCVPISNHLYFYWYRQILGQKVEFLVSFYNNEISEKSEIFDDQFSVERPDGSNFTLKIRSTKLEDSAMYFCASSHGQGHLYEQYFGPGTRLTVT.

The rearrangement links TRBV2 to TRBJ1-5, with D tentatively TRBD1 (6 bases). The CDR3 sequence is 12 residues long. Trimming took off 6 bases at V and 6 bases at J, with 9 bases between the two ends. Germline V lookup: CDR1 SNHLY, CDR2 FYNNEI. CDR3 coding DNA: TGTGCCAGCAGGGTACAGGGTCAGCCCCAGCATTTT. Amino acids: CASRVQGQPQHF.

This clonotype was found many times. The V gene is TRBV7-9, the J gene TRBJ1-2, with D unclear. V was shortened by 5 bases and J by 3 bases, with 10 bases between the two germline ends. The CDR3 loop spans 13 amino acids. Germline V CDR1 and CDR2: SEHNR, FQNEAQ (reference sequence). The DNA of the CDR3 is TGTGCCAGCAGCAAAGGCCAGTACTATGGCTACACCTTC. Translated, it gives CASSKGQYYGYTF.

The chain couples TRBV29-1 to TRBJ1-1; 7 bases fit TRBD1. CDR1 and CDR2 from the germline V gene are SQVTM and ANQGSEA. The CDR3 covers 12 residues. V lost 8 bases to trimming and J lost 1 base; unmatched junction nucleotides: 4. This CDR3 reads CSSGQPNTEAFF. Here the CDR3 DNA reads TGCAGCTCGGGACAGCCGAACACTGAAGCTTTCTTT.

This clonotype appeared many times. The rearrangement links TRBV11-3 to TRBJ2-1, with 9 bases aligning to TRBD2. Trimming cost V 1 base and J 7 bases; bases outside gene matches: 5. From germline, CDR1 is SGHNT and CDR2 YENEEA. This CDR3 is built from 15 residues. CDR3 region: CASSLGSGRENEQFF. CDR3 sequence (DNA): TGTGCCAGCAGCTTAGGTAGCGGGAGAGAAAATGAGCAGTTCTTC. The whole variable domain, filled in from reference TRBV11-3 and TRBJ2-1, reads EAGVVQSPRYKIIEKKQPVAFWCNPISGHNTLYWYLQNLGQGPELLIRYENEEAVDDSQLPKDRFSAERLKGVDSTLKIQPAELGDSAVYLCASSLGSGRENEQFFGPGTRLTVL.

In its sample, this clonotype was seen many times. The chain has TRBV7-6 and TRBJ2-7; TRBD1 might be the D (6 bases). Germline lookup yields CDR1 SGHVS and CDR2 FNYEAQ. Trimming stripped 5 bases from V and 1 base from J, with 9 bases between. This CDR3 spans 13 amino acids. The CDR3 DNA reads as TGTGCCAGCAGCGGCAGGGGTTCCTACGAGCAGTACTTC. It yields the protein CASSGRGSYEQYF.

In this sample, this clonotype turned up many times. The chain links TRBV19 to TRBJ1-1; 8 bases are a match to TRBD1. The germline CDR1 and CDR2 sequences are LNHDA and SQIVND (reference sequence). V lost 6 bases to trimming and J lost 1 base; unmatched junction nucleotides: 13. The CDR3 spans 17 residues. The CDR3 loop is CASSRLDRGEGNTEAFF. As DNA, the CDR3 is TGTGCCAGTAGCAGACTCGACAGGGGCGAAGGGAACACTGAAGCTTTCTTT.

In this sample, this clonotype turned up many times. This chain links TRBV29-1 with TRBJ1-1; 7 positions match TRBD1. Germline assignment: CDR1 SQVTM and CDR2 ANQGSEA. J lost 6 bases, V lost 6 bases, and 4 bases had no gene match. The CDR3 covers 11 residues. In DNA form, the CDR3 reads TGCAGCGTGCGGACAGGTTCTGAAGCTTTCTTT. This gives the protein CSVRTGSEAFF. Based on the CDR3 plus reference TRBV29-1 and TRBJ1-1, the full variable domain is SAVISQKPSRDICQRGTSLTIQCQVDSQVTMMFWYRQQPGQSLTLIATANQGSEATYESGFVIDKFPISRPNLTFSTLTVSNMSPEDSSIYLCSVRTGSEAFFGQGTRLTVV.

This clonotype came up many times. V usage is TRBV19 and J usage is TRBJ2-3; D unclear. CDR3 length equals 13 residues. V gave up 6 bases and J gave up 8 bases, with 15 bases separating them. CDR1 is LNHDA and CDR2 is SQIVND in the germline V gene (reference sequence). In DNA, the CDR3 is TGTGCCAGTAGCCGTATTACTATGGGTACGCAGTATTTT. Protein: CASSRITMGTQYF.